Presented here are 8 T cell receptor beta chains from one specimen sequenced in a study of blood T cell repertoires in COVID-19. Sequencing was performed with immunoSEQ multiplex PCR; in TCRdb, only in-frame clones are kept and a portion is missing. The sample consists of some 270,000 clones, around 92% of them appearing once. Sequencing input: PBMCs or T cells enriched from blood (not recorded which). All receptors derive from a woman aged 60-75 years who had recovered from COVID-19.

This rearrangement joins TRBV3-1 (or the pseudogene TRBV3-2) to TRBJ2-5, with 11 bases matching TRBD1. Losses at the gene ends were 0 bases for V and 0 bases for J; bases not matched to a gene: 3. The CDR3 has 17 amino acids. Germline V gene lookup returns CDR1 LGHDT and CDR2 YNNKEL (reference sequence). The DNA for the CDR3 is TGTGCCAGCAGCCAAGATAGGGACAGGGGGGACCAAGAGACCCAGTACTTC. Its translation is CASSQDRDRGDQETQYF.

The gene calls are TRBV10-3 and TRBJ2-1, with 8 bases lining up with TRBD2. The CDR3 is made up of 15 amino acids. The J segment lost 4 bases and the V segment lost 3 bases, leaving 5 bases of the junction unmatched. Germline loops: CDR1 ENHRY, CDR2 SYGVKD. CDR3 amino acids: CAISDAGTRYNEQFF. CDR3 DNA sequence: TGTGCCATCAGTGACGCCGGGACTAGGTACAATGAGCAGTTCTTC.

This clone was detected only once. The rearrangement uses TRBV5-1 and TRBJ2-3, with TRBD1 matching 7 bases. The CDR3 is 15 amino acids. The J segment lost 0 bases and the V segment lost 4 bases, leaving 5 bases of the junction unmatched. Germline values: CDR1 SGHRS, CDR2 YFSETQ. CDR3 amino acids: CASSKGQTSTDTQYF. The CDR3 DNA reads TGCGCCAGCAGCAAGGGACAGACTAGCACAGATACGCAGTATTTT. Variable domain in full (rest from reference TRBV5-1 and TRBJ2-3): KAGVTQTPRYLIKTRGQQVTLSCSPISGHRSVSWYQQTPGQGLQFLFEYFSETQRNKGNFPGRFSGRQFSNSRSEMNVSTLELGDSALYLCASSKGQTSTDTQYFGPGTRLTVL.

Here the CDR3 reads CSVEDPGQGSFF. The CDR3 DNA sequence: TGCAGCGTTGAAGATCCCGGACAGGGGTCTTTCTTT. This chain connects TRBV29-1 to TRBJ1-1, with TRBD1 matching over 9 bases. Germline values: CDR1 SQVTM, CDR2 ANQGSEA. The V and J ends lost 0 bases and 12 bases, in that order; junction bases with no gene match: 5. The CDR3 has 12 residues. The full variable domain, in which reference TRBV29-1 and TRBJ1-1 provide the parts outside the CDR3, is SAVISQKPSRDICQRGTSLTIQCQVDSQVTMMFWYRQQPGQSLTLIATANQGSEATYESGFVIDKFPISRPNLTFSTLTVSNMSPEDSSIYLCSVEDPGQGSFFGQGTRLTVV.

This chain connects TRBV18 to TRBJ1-3; 10 nucleotides align to TRBD1. The CDR3 is made up of 16 amino acids. J was trimmed by 2 bases and V by 6 bases; bases with no gene match: 7. Per germline, CDR1 KGHSH and CDR2 LQKENI. The CDR3 nucleotides are TGTGCCAGCTCCCAGGGACAGGGGAGAACTGGAAACACCATATATTTT. Protein product: CASSQGQGRTGNTIYF.

The gene calls are TRBV9 and TRBJ2-1, with 7 bases aligning to TRBD1. CDR1 and CDR2 (germline): SGDLS, YYNGEE. V was clipped by 4 bases and J by 1 base; unmatched bases: 5. This CDR3 is built from 15 residues. The CDR3 sequence is CASSPSGQSYNEQFF. The CDR3 nucleotides read TGTGCCAGCAGCCCTTCGGGACAGTCCTACAATGAGCAGTTCTTC.

This chain joins TRBV2 and TRBJ2-3; D is perhaps TRBD2 (5 bases). Trimming pared 6 bases from V and 5 bases from J, leaving 18 bases between. The CDR3 has 15 residues. In germline, CDR1 is SNHLY, CDR2 FYNNEI. CDR3: CASSYASPGGDTQYF. As DNA, the CDR3 is TGTGCCAGCAGCTACGCTTCCCCCGGAGGAGATACGCAGTATTTT.

This chain connects TRBV10-2 to TRBJ2-2; 12 nucleotides match TRBD2. Trimming took 4 bases from V and 6 from J; bases not matched to a gene: 6. The CDR3 is made up of 16 amino acids. In germline, CDR1 is WSHSY, CDR2 SAAADI. CDR3: CASSGLAGVSSGELFF. CDR3 nucleotide sequence: TGCGCCAGCAGTGGACTAGCGGGGGTTTCCTCCGGGGAGCTGTTTTTT.